This TCR beta chain stems from a study of synovial regulatory T cells in juvenile arthritis. Study-level background: Six or seven patients were on methotrexate and a few were untreated.

The synovial samples were synovial fluid, paired with peripheral blood from each active arthritis patient. Donors were approximately 11 juvenile idiopathic arthritis patients with active disease, 3 polyarticular and 8 oligoarticular. Patients had median age around 12 years, range roughly 2.2-22.9. FOXP3 TSDR demethylation in synovial Tregs matched blood and healthy-donor Tregs. Here immunoSEQ multiplex PCR was the method, and the copy in TCRdb shows in-frame clones only, minus some. Its table lists about 1,400 clones. Germline V gene sequence: CDR1 ENHRY, CDR2 SYGVKD. The CDR3 covers 16 residues. The DNA sequence is not available.

This chain uses TRBV10-3 with TRBJ2-3; TCRdb reports TRBD2, a call that lacks DNA to check it against. This receptor was taken from a donor aged 2 to 35 with juvenile idiopathic arthritis. What was sequenced was Treg cells from the synovium. The CDR3 is CAISALSGGARDTQYF.